This T cell receptor beta chain was identified in a study of blood T cell repertoires in COVID-19. Data came from immunoSEQ multiplex PCR; TCRdb stores just in-frame clones and leaves some out. This sample has over 120,000 clones, with over 75% found just once. CDR1 is SEHNR, CDR2 FQNEAQ, per germline (reference sequence). This CDR3 spans 13 amino acids. The ends were cut back, 5 bases at V and 1 base at J, with 8 bases in the middle. The sequence came from a woman in her fifties or sixties who had recovered from COVID-19. The genes are TRBV7-9 and TRBJ2-5, with D unresolved. The sample comprised PBMCs or T cells enriched from blood (not recorded which). The DNA for the CDR3 is TGTGCCAGCAGCCGATTGAGCCAAGAGACCCAGTACTTC. It codes for CASSRLSQETQYF. The full variable domain, its missing parts supplied by reference TRBV7-9 and TRBJ2-5, is DTGVSQNPRHKITKRGQNVTFRCDPISEHNRLYWYRQTLGQGPEFLTYFQNEAQLEKSRLLSDRFSAERPKGSFSTLEIQRTEQGDSAMYLCASSRLSQETQYFGPGTRLLVL.